These 13 T cell receptor beta chains came from one sample sequenced in a study of stem cell transplantation in POMP-related autoinflammatory disease. Repertoires were generated with immunoSEQ multiplex PCR, while TCRdb's copy carries only in-frame clones and drops some. The table records around 26,000 clones, approximately 78% of them present only once. Here the sequenced sample was CD4+ T cells from PBMCs, taken before stem cell transplantation. The receptors shown here come from a human donor with POMP-related autoinflammation and immune dysregulation (PRAID).

This chain joins TRBV2 and TRBJ2-3, with 9 bases identical to TRBD2. The CDR3 length is 15 residues. V gave up 6 bases and J gave up 2 bases; unmatched junction bases: 6. Germline assignment: CDR1 SNHLY and CDR2 FYNNEI. CDR3 bases: TGTGCCAGCAGAACAGCGGGGGGTTCCACAGATACGCAGTATTTT. Translating gives CASRTAGGSTDTQYF.

The rearrangement uses TRBV13 and TRBJ1-2, with unresolved D. Between the trimmed V and J ends, which lost 4 bases and 4 bases, there was a span of 7 bases. The CDR3 sequence is 12 residues long. Germline CDR1 is PRHDT and CDR2 is FYEKMQ (reference sequence). CDR3 nucleotide sequence: TGTGCCAGCAGCTCCGCTCCCTATGGCTACACCTTC. Residues: CASSSAPYGYTF.

The V and J genes are TRBV5-1 and TRBJ2-3; 7 nucleotides agree with TRBD1. With V trimmed by 3 bases and J by 0 bases, 13 bases remained unmatched. Per germline, CDR1 SGHRS and CDR2 YFSETQ. CDR3 length: 18 residues. CDR3 coding DNA: TGCGCCAGCAGCTATAGGATGGGACAGATCCTTAGCACAGATACGCAGTATTTT. Translating it yields CASSYRMGQILSTDTQYF.

The gene calls are TRBV6-5 and TRBJ2-1; 7 bases are a match to TRBD1. V lost 4 bases, J lost 4 bases, and 10 bases stayed unmatched. Germline-derived CDR1 and CDR2 are MNHEY and SVGAGI. The CDR3 spans 16 residues. In DNA form, the CDR3 reads TGTGCCAGCAGTTCGACCGGGACAGAAAAATACAATGAGCAGTTCTTC. It yields the protein CASSSTGTEKYNEQFF.

The chain couples TRBV20-1 to TRBJ1-2, with D perhaps matching TRBD1 (5 bases). CDR1 and CDR2 from the germline V gene are DFQATT and SNEGSKA (reference sequence). The V and J ends lost 6 bases and 8 bases respectively, with 13 bases between them. The CDR3 is 11 amino acids. The CDR3 loop is CSASLRGGYTF. CDR3 nucleotides: TGCAGTGCGAGCCTAAGGGGAGGCTACACCTTC.

This clone is categorized as medium-sized. The chain links TRBV10-3 to TRBJ1-2; possibly TRBD1 for D (5 bases). The germline CDR1 and CDR2 sequences are ENHRY and SYGVKD. The ends were cut back, 4 bases at V and 2 bases at J, with 11 bases in the middle. This CDR3 is 14 amino acids long. CDR3 bases: TGTGCCATCAGTGGTAGGCAGGGAAACTATGGCTACACCTTC. It encodes CAISGRQGNYGYTF.

The gene calls are TRBV30 and TRBJ1-2, with D possibly matching TRBD1 (5 bases). Germline CDR1 GTSNPN, CDR2 SVGIG (reference sequence). CDR3 length: 13 residues. The V gene lost 6 bases and the J gene lost 3 bases, with 14 bases spanning the gap. Written as DNA, the CDR3 is TGTGCCTGTAAGCTACAGGCGCACTATGGCTACACCTTC. It encodes CACKLQAHYGYTF.

This chain uses TRBV19 with TRBJ1-2; D might be TRBD1 (5 bases). Germline V gene sequence: CDR1 LNHDA, CDR2 SQIVND (reference sequence). Trimming cost V 9 bases and J 7 bases, with 12 bases left between them. This CDR3 comprises 11 residues. The CDR3 spells CASGMGLGYTF. The CDR3 nucleotides are TGTGCCAGCGGGATGGGGCTTGGCTACACCTTC.

The chain carries TRBV25-1 and TRBJ2-7; 7 nucleotides line up with TRBD1. The CDR3 sequence is 18 residues long. In germline, CDR1 is MGHDK, CDR2 SYGVNS. The V gene end was trimmed by 2 bases and the J gene end by 4 bases; junction bases not matched to a gene: 17. This CDR3 reads CASSEMWRLRGPWYEQYF. CDR3 bases: TGTGCCAGCAGTGAAATGTGGCGATTAAGGGGGCCGTGGTACGAGCAGTACTTC.

The chain combines TRBV6-6 with TRBJ2-3; TRBD1 or TRBD2 may be the D gene (5 bases each). The V end lost 5 bases, the J end lost 2 bases, and 11 bases lay between the germline ends. The length of the CDR3 is 14 residues. Germline CDR1 and CDR2: MNHNY and SVGAGI (reference sequence). The CDR3 sequence is CASSRDLLTDTQYF. The CDR3 DNA sequence: TGTGCCAGCAGTCGGGACCTCCTCACAGATACGCAGTATTTT.

The gene calls are TRBV19 and TRBJ2-1, with D uncertain. The CDR3 spans 13 residues. In germline, CDR1 is LNHDA, CDR2 SQIVND (reference sequence). The V end was cut by 3 bases, the J end by 3 bases, with 6 bases between. The CDR3 loop is CASSMRNYNEQFF. CDR3 bases: TGTGCCAGTAGTATGAGGAACTACAATGAGCAGTTCTTC.

The J gene is TRBJ1-5, the V gene TRBV6-1; possibly TRBD1 for D (6 bases). Trimming stripped 8 bases from V and 4 bases from J, with 12 bases between. The germline gives CDR1 MNHNS, CDR2 SASEGT. The CDR3 spans 13 residues. The CDR3 region is CASSLDRNQPQHF. CDR3 nucleotides: TGTGCCAGCTCCCTGGACAGAAATCAGCCCCAGCATTTT.

This chain joins TRBV30 and TRBJ2-2; D is undetermined. Germline CDR1 reads GTSNPN; CDR2 reads SVGIG (reference sequence). Trimming left V 4 bases short and J 6 bases short, with 6 bases between. The CDR3 is 11 residues long. DNA of the CDR3: TGTGCCTGGAAAGGGCCCGGGGAGCTGTTTTTT. Its translation is CAWKGPGELFF.